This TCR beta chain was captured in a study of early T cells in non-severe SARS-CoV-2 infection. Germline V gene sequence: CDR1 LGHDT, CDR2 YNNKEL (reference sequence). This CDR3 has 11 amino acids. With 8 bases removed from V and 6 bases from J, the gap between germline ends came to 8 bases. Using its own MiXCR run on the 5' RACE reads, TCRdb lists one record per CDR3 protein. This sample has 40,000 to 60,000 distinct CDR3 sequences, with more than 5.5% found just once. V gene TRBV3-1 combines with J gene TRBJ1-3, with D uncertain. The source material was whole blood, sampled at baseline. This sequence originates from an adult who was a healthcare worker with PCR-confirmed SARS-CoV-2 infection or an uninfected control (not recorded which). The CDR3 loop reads CASRETNTIYF. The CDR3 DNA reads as TGTGCCAGCCGCGAAACAAACACCATATATTTT.